This TCR beta chain was identified in a study of T cell responses to AZD1222 COVID-19 vaccine. On the study more broadly: Researchers grouped second doses given at about 4 or about 12 weeks into one pool. Study-wide results and caveats: There were mostly white British donors and more females than males, and clonal diversity was possibly underestimated. Repertoires were collected only later (after the peak T cell response had occurred). Increases in Spike-specific TCR breadth and depth were seen after two AZD1222 doses.

This clone has only one observation. Its antigen is undetermined. The assay was immunoSEQ multiplex PCR, and TCRdb's table has in-frame clones only and misses some. Found here are over 150,000 clones, almost 95% of them singletons; the top ten hold about 10%. Germline loops: CDR1 LNHNV, CDR2 YYDKDF (reference sequence). Trimming took off 1 base at V and 4 bases at J, with 10 bases between the two ends. There are 15 residues in the CDR3. V gene TRBV15 combines with J gene TRBJ1-4; D remains unclear. The material sequenced was peripheral blood, taken on day 0 of AZD1222 vaccination. This receptor was taken from an adult in good health. CDR3 sequence reads: CATSRGPTVNEKLFF. CDR3 DNA: TGTGCCACCAGCAGAGGACCCACAGTTAATGAAAAACTGTTTTTT.